This entry lists 18 T cell receptor beta chains sequenced from one sample in a study of blood T cells in healthy people across ages. Then a second PCR, running roughly 6 to 12 cycles, was carried out with a sample-barcoded 5' primer and a J-beta primer mix. TCRdb called the 5' RACE reads again in MiXCR, with one record for every CDR3 protein. The data show about 290,000 distinct CDR3 sequences, roughly a quarter seen once. The sequenced material came from blood. The receptor source for this set is a woman between 65 and 79 years old in good health.

The sample holds many counts of this clonotype. One end of the junction is discordant with germline, which a read error may explain. V is TRBV18 and J is TRBJ2-7; TRBD1 might be the D (8 bases). The CDR3 has 14 residues. The germline gives CDR1 KGHSH, CDR2 LQKENI. CDR3 residues: CASSPQGGGYEQYF. CDR3 sequence (DNA): TGTGCCAGCTCCCCACAGGGGGGGGGCTACGAGCAGTACTTC.

The rearrangement joins TRBV4-1 to TRBJ1-6; D gene ambiguous. Germline loops: CDR1 MGHRA, CDR2 YSYEKL. Trimming shortened V by 0 bases and J by 0 bases, and 9 bases separated the two germline ends. There are 17 residues in the CDR3. The CDR3 bases are TGCGCCAGCAGCCAAGATGCGGGGAGCTCCTATAATTCACCCCTCCACTTT. Encoded protein: CASSQDAGSSYNSPLHF.

This clonotype was seen a few times. The chain links TRBV2 to TRBJ2-6; the D gene is possibly TRBD2 (6 bases). The CDR3 consists of 15 residues. Germline-derived CDR1 and CDR2 are SNHLY and FYNNEI. The ends were cut back, 3 bases at V and 4 bases at J, with 10 bases in the middle. DNA for the CDR3: TGTGCCAGCAGTGAGGGGGGTACGGGGGCCAACGTCCTGACTTTC. This codes for CASSEGGTGANVLTF. Full variable domain (missing parts from reference TRBV2 and TRBJ2-6): EPEVTQTPSHQVTQMGQEVILRCVPISNHLYFYWYRQILGQKVEFLVSFYNNEISEKSEIFDDQFSVERPDGSNFTLKIRSTKLEDSAMYFCASSEGGTGANVLTFGAGSRLTVL.

This clonotype was detected many times. This chain joins TRBV12-3 or TRBV12-4 and TRBJ2-7; D is ambiguous. The CDR3 sequence is 12 residues long. V was cut by 2 bases and J by 6 bases, with 8 bases left in between. The CDR3 coding sequence is TGTGCCAGCAGTTTAAGCGCCTCCGAGCAGTACTTC. Amino acid sequence: CASSLSASEQYF.

This clonotype has only one observation. The V gene is TRBV7-2, the J gene TRBJ2-7, with TRBD2 identical over 8 bases. CDR1 is SGHTA and CDR2 is FQGNSA in the germline V gene. CDR3 length: 15 residues. The V gene end was trimmed by 2 bases and the J gene end by 3 bases; junction bases not matched to a gene: 6. The CDR3 coding sequence is TGTGCCAGCAGCTTAAGGTCGAGCGGGAGCTACGAGCAGTACTTC. It yields the protein CASSLRSSGSYEQYF. Variable domain in full (rest from reference TRBV7-2 and TRBJ2-7): GAGVSQSPSNKVTEKGKDVELRCDPISGHTALYWYRQSLGQGLEFLIYFQGNSAPDKSGLPSDRFSAERTGGSVSTLTIQRTQQEDSAVYLCASSLRSSGSYEQYFGPGTRLTVT.

The chain combines TRBV6-1 with TRBJ2-1; 9 bases map to TRBD2. J gave up 8 bases and V 11 bases, and 13 bases lay outside the gene matches. The CDR3 length is 14 residues. Germline CDR1 and CDR2: MNHNS and SASEGT. CDR3 protein: CAVPAGGTVYEQFF. The CDR3 region has the DNA TGTGCCGTCCCAGCGGGAGGCACCGTCTATGAGCAGTTCTTC.

This clonotype showed up many times. The J gene is TRBJ1-1, the V gene TRBV29-1; TRBD1 is a possible D gene (6 bases). The CDR3 loop spans 12 amino acids. The ends were cut back, 6 bases at V and 5 bases at J, with 13 bases in the middle. The germline gives CDR1 SQVTM, CDR2 ANQGSEA. The DNA for the CDR3 is TGCAGCGTCCACTCACAGGGTACTGAAGCTTTCTTT. Protein: CSVHSQGTEAFF.

This clonotype was counted only a few times. The rearrangement links TRBV5-1 to TRBJ1-4, with D possibly matching TRBD1 (5 bases). Between the trimmed V and J ends, which lost 5 bases and 8 bases, there was a span of 16 bases. Germline CDR1 reads SGHRS; CDR2 reads YFSETQ. The CDR3 length is 14 residues. The CDR3, as DNA: TGCGCCAGCAGTCACGACTATGGGGCGGAAAAACTGTTTTTT. Translated, it gives CASSHDYGAEKLFF.

V and J are TRBV7-9 and TRBJ1-1, with a possible D match to TRBD1 (5 bases). CDR1 is SEHNR, CDR2 FQNEAQ, per germline (reference sequence). The length of the CDR3 is 14 residues. V was trimmed by 3 bases and J by 0 bases, leaving 8 bases between them. CDR3 sequence reads: CASSFKGLNTEAFF. CDR3 nucleotides: TGTGCCAGCAGCTTTAAGGGGCTGAACACTGAAGCTTTCTTT.

This clonotype has only a few counts. The rearrangement joins TRBV5-1 to TRBJ2-1; 9 bases align to TRBD2. The end of the DNA is better explained by TRBJ2-7, so the J call may be wrong. This CDR3 contains 14 residues. The germline CDR1 and CDR2 sequences are SGHRS and YFSETQ. Here the CDR3 reads CASSLISGSYEQYF. As DNA, the CDR3 is TGCGCCAGCAGCCTGATTAGCGGGAGCTACGAGCAGTACTTC.

The chain employs TRBV6-1 and TRBJ1-3; D is perhaps TRBD1 (5 bases). V lost 10 bases to trimming and J lost 5 bases, with 12 bases between them. This CDR3 comprises 12 residues. Germline V gives CDR1 MNHNS, CDR2 SASEGT. For the CDR3, the DNA is TGTGCCACCTGGGGGACCAGAAACACCATATATTTT. Residues: CATWGTRNTIYF.

The chain joins TRBV5-1 to TRBJ1-1; 7 bases are shared with TRBD1. The junction had 10 bases not matched to a gene; V was cut back by 1 base and J by 1 base. The length of the CDR3 is 17 residues. Germline-derived CDR1 and CDR2 are SGHRS and YFSETQ. CDR3 sequence: CASSLKSRGQKNTEAFF. The CDR3 bases are TGCGCCAGCAGCTTGAAGTCCCGGGGACAGAAGAACACTGAAGCTTTCTTT. The complete variable domain, with remaining parts taken from reference TRBV5-1 and TRBJ1-1, reads KAGVTQTPRYLIKTRGQQVTLSCSPISGHRSVSWYQQTPGQGLQFLFEYFSETQRNKGNFPGRFSGRQFSNSRSEMNVSTLELGDSALYLCASSLKSRGQKNTEAFFGQGTRLTVV.

This chain connects TRBV3-1 to TRBJ2-5, with TRBD2 matching 8 bases. The assigned J gene may be wrong: the sequence end matches TRBJ2-7 better. The CDR3 contains 15 residues. Per the germline V gene, CDR1 is LGHDT and CDR2 is YNNKEL (reference sequence). The CDR3 region has the DNA TGTGCCAGCAGCAGGCCGGGGGGGGCCTCGCACGAGCAGTACTTC. The encoded protein is CASSRPGGASHEQYF.

The chain carries TRBV19 and TRBJ2-7; 7 bases fit TRBD2. Germline-derived CDR1 and CDR2 are LNHDA and SQIVND (reference sequence). V shed 3 bases, J shed 5 bases, and the junction held 10 bases outside the gene matches. The CDR3 has 15 amino acids. DNA for the CDR3: TGTGCCAGTAGTATCTTCGCGGGAGTTCCGGACGAGCAGTACTTC. As protein: CASSIFAGVPDEQYF.

This clonotype appeared a few times. The chain carries TRBV28 and TRBJ2-7; TRBD2 is a possible D gene (6 bases). The tail of the sequence fits TRBJ2-1 better, so the J call may be wrong. CDR3 length equals 13 residues. Per germline, CDR1 MDHEN and CDR2 SYDVKM. The CDR3 DNA sequence: TGTGCCAGCAGTTTACTCAGCCGGGAGGAGCAGTTCTTC. Its protein is CASSLLSREEQFF.

The gene calls are TRBV7-9 and TRBJ2-7; D is perhaps TRBD1 (8 bases). The germline V gene has CDR1 SEHNR and CDR2 FQNEAQ (reference sequence). Trimming left V 4 bases short and J 4 bases short, with 20 bases between. This CDR3 is 16 amino acids long. CDR3 region: CASSSSWDRREYEQYF. CDR3 coding DNA: TGTGCCAGCAGCTCCTCCTGGGACAGGCGGGAGTACGAGCAGTACTTC.

The table lists this clonotype with a few counts. This chain links TRBV28 with TRBJ2-7; perhaps D is TRBD1 or TRBD2 (6 bases each). The germline V gene has CDR1 MDHEN and CDR2 SYDVKM. V shed 7 bases and J shed 2 bases, with 21 bases lying between them. This CDR3 spans 16 amino acids. CDR3 amino acids: CASNPRGQTGTYEQYF. DNA for the CDR3: TGTGCCAGCAATCCCCGGGGGCAGACCGGGACCTACGAGCAGTACTTC.

The gene calls are TRBV4-3 and TRBJ2-5; 13 bases are shared with TRBD2. This CDR3 region has 15 residues. Per germline, CDR1 LGHNA and CDR2 YSLEER. Trimming took 1 base from V and 7 from J; bases not matched to a gene: 3. The chain's CDR3 is CASSQGTSGRTTQYF. Written as DNA, the CDR3 is TGCGCCAGCAGCCAAGGGACTAGCGGGAGAACGACCCAGTACTTC.